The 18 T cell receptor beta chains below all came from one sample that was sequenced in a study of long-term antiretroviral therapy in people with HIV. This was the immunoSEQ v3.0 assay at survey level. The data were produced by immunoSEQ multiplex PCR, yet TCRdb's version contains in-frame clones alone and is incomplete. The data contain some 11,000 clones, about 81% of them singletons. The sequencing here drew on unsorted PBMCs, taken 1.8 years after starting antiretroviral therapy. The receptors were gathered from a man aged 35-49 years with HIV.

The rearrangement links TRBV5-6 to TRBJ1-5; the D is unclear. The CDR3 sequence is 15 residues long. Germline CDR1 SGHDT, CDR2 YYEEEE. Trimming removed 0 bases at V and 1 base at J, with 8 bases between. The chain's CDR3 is CASSLAGGSNQPQHF. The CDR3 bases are TGTGCCAGCAGCTTGGCGGGAGGCAGCAATCAGCCCCAGCATTTT.

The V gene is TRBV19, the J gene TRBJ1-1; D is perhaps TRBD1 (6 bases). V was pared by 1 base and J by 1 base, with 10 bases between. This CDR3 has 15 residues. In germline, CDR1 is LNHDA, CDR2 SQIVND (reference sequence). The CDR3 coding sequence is TGTGCCAGTAGTATAGTCCGACAGGCGAACACTGAAGCTTTCTTT. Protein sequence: CASSIVRQANTEAFF. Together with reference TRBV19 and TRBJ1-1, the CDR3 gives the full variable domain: DGGITQSPKYLFRKEGQNVTLSCEQNLNHDAMYWYRQDPGQGLRLIYYSQIVNDFQKGDIAEGYSVSREKKESFPLTVTSAQKNPTAFYLCASSIVRQANTEAFFGQGTRLTVV.

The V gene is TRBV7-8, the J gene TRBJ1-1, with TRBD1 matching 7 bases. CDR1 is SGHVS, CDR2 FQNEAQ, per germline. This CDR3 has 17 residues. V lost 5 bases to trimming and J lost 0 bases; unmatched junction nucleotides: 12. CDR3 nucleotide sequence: TGTGCCAGCAGCGCAAGAGGGACAGATCGAATGAACACTGAAGCTTTCTTT. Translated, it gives CASSARGTDRMNTEAFF.

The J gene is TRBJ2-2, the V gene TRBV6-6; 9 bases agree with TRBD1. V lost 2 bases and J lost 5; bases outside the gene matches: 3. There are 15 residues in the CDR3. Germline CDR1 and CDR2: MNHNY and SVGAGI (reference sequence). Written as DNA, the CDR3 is TGTGCCAGCAGTTACGGGACAGGGTTTACCGGGGAGCTGTTTTTT. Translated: CASSYGTGFTGELFF.

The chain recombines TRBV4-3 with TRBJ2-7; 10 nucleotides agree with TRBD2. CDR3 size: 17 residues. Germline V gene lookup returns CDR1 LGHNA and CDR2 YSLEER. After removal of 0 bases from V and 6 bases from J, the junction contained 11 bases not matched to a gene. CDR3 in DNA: TGCGCCAGCAGCCAAGATGGGGGTCTAGCGGGAGCTGGCGAGCAGTACTTC. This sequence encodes CASSQDGGLAGAGEQYF.

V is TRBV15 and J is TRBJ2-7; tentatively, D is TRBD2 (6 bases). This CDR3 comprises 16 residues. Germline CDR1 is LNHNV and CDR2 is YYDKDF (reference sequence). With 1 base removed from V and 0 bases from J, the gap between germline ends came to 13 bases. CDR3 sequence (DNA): TGTGCCACCAGCAGAGCGGGACTTCTGAGCTCCTACGAGCAGTACTTC. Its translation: CATSRAGLLSSYEQYF.

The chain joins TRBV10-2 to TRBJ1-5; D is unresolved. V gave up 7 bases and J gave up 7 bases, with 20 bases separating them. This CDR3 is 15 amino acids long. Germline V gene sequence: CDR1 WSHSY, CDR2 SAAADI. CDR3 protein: CASTEAGTAGQPQHF. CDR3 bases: TGCGCCAGCACCGAGGCCGGAACCGCGGGCCAGCCCCAGCATTTT.

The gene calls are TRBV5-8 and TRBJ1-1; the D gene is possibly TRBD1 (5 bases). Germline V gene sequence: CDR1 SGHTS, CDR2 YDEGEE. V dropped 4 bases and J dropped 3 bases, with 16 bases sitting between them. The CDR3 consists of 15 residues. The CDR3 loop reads CASSLKHGGYTEAFF. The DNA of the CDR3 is TGTGCCAGCAGCCTTAAGCATGGGGGTTACACTGAAGCTTTCTTT. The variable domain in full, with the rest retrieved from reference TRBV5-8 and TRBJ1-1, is EAGVTQSPTHLIKTRGQQATLRCSPISGHTSVYWYQQALGLGLQFLLWYDEGEERNRGNFPPRFSGRQFPNYSSELNVNALELEDSALYLCASSLKHGGYTEAFFGQGTRLTVV.

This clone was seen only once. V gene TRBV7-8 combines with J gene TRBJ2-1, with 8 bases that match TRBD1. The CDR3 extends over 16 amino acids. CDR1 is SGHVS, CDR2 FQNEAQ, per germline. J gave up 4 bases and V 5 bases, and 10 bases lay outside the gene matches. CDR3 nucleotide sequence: TGTGCCAGCAGCCTAGGAGGGACAGGCACGTACAATGAGCAGTTCTTC. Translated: CASSLGGTGTYNEQFF. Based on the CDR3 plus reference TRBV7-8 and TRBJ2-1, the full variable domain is GAGVSQSPRYKVAKRGQDVALRCDPISGHVSLFWYQQALGQGPEFLTYFQNEAQLDKSGLPSDRFFAERPEGSVSTLKIQRTQQEDSAVYLCASSLGGTGTYNEQFFGPGTRLTVL.

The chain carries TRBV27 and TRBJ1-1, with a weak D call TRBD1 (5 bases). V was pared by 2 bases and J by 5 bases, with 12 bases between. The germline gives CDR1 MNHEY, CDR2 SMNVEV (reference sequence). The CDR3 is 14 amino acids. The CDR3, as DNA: TGTGCCAGCAGTTTAGGAGGGGCGCGGACTGAAGCTTTCTTT. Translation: CASSLGGARTEAFF.

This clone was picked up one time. The CDR3 nucleotides read TGTGCCAGCAGTTTCCTAAGCTCTTCGCCCGAGGAAAAACTGTTTTTT. This codes for CASSFLSSSPEEKLFF. This rearrangement joins TRBV27 to TRBJ1-4; D call uncertain. This CDR3 comprises 16 residues. With 3 bases removed from V and 8 bases from J, the gap between germline ends came to 19 bases. Germline V gene data show CDR1 as MNHEY and CDR2 as SMNVEV (reference sequence).

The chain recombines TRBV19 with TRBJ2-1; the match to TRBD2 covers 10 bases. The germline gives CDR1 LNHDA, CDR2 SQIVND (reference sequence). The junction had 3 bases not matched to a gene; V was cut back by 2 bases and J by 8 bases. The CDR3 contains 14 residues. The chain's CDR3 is CASSINLAGDEQFF. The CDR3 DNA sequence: TGTGCCAGTAGTATAAATCTAGCGGGAGATGAGCAGTTCTTC.

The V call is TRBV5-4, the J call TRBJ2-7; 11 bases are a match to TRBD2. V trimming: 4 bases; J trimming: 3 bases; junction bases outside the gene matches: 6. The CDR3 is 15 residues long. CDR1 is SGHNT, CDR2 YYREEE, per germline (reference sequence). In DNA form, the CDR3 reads TGTGCCAGCAGCATTAGCGGGAGGGCCCTCTACGAGCAGTACTTC. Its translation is CASSISGRALYEQYF.

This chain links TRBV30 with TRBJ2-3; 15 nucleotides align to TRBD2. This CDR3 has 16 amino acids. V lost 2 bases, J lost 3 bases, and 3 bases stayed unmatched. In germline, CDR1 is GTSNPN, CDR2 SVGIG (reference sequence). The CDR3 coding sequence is TGTGCCTGGAGTCAAGGGACTAGCGGGAGGACAGATACGCAGTATTTT. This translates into CAWSQGTSGRTDTQYF.

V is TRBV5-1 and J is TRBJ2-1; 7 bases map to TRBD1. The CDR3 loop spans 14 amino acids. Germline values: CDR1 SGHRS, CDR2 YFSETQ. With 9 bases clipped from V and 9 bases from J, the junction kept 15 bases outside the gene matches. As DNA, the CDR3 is TGCGCCACCAACCCCGACAGGGTTTCAGGTGAGCAGTTCTTC. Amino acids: CATNPDRVSGEQFF.

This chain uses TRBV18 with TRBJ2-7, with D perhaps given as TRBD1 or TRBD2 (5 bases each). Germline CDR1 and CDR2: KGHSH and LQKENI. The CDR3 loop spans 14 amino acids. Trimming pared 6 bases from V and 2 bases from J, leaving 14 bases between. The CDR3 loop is CASSPGTQPYEQYF. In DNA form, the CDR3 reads TGTGCCAGCTCTCCCGGGACGCAACCCTACGAGCAGTACTTC.

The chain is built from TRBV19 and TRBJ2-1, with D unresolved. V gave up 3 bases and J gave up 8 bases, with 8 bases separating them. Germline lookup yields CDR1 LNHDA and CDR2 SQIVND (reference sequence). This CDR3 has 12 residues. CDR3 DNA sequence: TGTGCCAGTAGTATTGGCGTTTATGAGCAGTTCTTC. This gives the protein CASSIGVYEQFF.

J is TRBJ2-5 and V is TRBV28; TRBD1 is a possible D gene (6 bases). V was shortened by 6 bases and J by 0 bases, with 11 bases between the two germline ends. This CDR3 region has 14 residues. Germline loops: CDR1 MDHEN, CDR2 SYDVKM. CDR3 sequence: CASRVGTYQETQYF. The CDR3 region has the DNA TGTGCCAGCAGGGTCGGGACATACCAAGAGACCCAGTACTTC.